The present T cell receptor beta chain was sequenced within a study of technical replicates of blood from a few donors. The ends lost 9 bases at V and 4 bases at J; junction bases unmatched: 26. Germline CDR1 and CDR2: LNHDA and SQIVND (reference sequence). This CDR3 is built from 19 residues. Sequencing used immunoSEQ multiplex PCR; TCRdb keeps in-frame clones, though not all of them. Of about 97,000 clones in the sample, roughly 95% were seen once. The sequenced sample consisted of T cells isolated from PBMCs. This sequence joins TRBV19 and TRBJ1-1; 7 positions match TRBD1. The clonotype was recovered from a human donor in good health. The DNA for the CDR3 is TGTGCCAGGAAACTCACAGGAGGGGGCGCCCCTCTAAGGGGCACTGAAGCTTTCTTT. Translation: CARKLTGGGAPLRGTEAFF.